This entry features one T cell receptor (beta chain) sequence. What it binds is not known. This sample is drawn from a study of T cell responses to AZD1222 COVID-19 vaccine. Study results and caveats: Spike-specific TCR repertoires showed rising breadth and depth after two AZD1222 doses. Donors were mostly white British, more females; clonal diversity possibly underestimated. Repertoires in all cases were sampled only once the peak T cell response had passed. Unmutated variant regions are reportedly targeted by nearly half of spike-specific TCRs.

From germline, CDR1 is SGHAT and CDR2 FQNNGV. The CDR3 consists of 16 residues. The V end lost 3 bases, the J end lost 2 bases, and 13 bases lay between the germline ends. Assay used: immunoSEQ multiplex PCR; TCRdb lists only in-frame clones, some missing. The sample records 120,000 or so clones, 80% to 95% being singletons. The chain employs TRBV11-2 and TRBJ2-2; perhaps TRBD1 as D (5 bases). The source material was peripheral blood, sampled 28 days after the second dose of the MenACWY control vaccine. This TCR derives from an adult who received the MenACWY meningococcal vaccine as a control. CDR3 in DNA: TGTGCCAGCAGCTTCTTAGCTCAGGGTAACACCGGGGAGCTGTTTTTT. Protein product: CASSFLAQGNTGELFF.